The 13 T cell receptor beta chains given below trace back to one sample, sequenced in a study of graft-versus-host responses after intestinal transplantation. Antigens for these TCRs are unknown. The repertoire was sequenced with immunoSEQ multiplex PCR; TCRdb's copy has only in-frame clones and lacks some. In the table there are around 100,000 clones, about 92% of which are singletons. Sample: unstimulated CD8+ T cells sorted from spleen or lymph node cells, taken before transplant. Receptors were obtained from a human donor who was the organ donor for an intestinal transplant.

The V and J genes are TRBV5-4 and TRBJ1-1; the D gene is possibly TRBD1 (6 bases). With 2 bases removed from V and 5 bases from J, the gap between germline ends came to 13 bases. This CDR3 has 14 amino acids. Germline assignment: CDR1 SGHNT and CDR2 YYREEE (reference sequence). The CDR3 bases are TGTGCCAGCAGCTTCGGGACACGCGATACTGAAGCTTTCTTT. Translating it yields CASSFGTRDTEAFF. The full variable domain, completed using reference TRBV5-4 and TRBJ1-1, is ETGVTQSPTHLIKTRGQQVTLRCSSQSGHNTVSWYQQALGQGPQFIFQYYREEENGRGNFPPRFSGLQFPNYSSELNVNALELDDSALYLCASSFGTRDTEAFFGQGTRLTVV.

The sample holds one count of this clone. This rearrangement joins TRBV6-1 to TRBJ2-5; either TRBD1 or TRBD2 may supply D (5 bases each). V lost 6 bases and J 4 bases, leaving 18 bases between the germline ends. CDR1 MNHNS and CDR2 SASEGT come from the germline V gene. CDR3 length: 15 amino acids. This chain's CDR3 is CASRGRTPVGETQYF. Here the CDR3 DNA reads TGTGCCAGCAGGGGACGTACCCCCGTAGGAGAGACCCAGTACTTC.

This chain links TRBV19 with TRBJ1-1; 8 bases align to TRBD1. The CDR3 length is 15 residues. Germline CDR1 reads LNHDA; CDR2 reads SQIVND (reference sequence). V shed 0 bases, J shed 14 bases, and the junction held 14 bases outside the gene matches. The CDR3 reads CASSIDNGQGGTRFF. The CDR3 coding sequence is TGTGCCAGTAGTATAGATAACGGACAGGGCGGGACTCGGTTCTTT. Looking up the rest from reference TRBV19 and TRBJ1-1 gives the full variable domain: DGGITQSPKYLFRKEGQNVTLSCEQNLNHDAMYWYRQDPGQGLRLIYYSQIVNDFQKGDIAEGYSVSREKKESFPLTVTSAQKNPTAFYLCASSIDNGQGGTRFFGQGTRLTVV.

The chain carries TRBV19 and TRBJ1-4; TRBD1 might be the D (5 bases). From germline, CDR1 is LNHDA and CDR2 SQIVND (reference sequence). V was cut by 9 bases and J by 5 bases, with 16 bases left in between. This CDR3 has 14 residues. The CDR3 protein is CASQSGTQNEKLFF. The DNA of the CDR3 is TGTGCCAGCCAATCTGGGACTCAGAATGAAAAACTGTTTTTT.

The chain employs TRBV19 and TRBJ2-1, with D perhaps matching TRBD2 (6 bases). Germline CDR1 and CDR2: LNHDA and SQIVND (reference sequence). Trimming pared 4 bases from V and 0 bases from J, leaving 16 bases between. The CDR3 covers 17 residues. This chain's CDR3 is CASSNGRWGSSYNEQFF. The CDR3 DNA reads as TGTGCCAGTAGTAATGGGAGGTGGGGGAGCTCCTACAATGAGCAGTTCTTC.

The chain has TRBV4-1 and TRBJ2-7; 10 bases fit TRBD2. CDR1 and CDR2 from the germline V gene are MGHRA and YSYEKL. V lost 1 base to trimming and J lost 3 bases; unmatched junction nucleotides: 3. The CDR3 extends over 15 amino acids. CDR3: CASSQGTSGFYEQYF. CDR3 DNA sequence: TGCGCCAGCAGCCAAGGGACTAGCGGATTCTACGAGCAGTACTTC.

CDR3 sequence reads: CASAPYEQYF. DNA for the CDR3: TGTGCCAGCGCACCCTACGAGCAGTACTTC. This chain joins TRBV27 and TRBJ2-7; D uncertain. Trimming cost V 8 bases and J 2 bases, with 4 bases left between them. The CDR3 is made up of 10 amino acids. Germline lookup yields CDR1 MNHEY and CDR2 SMNVEV (reference sequence).

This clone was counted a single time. CDR3 in amino acids: CASSQSGLNTGELFF. The CDR3 DNA sequence: TGCGCCAGCAGCCAGAGCGGATTGAACACCGGGGAGCTGTTTTTT. The J gene is TRBJ2-2, the V gene TRBV4-3; D might be TRBD2 (5 bases). Germline V gene lookup returns CDR1 LGHNA and CDR2 YSLEER. The CDR3 has 15 amino acids. Deletions cut 3 bases from V and 1 base from J, with 9 bases between.

The CDR3, as DNA: TGCGCCAGCAGCCCCCGTCAATGGGGTAGCTCCTACAATGAGCAGTTCTTC. The encoded protein is CASSPRQWGSSYNEQFF. The chain couples TRBV4-1 to TRBJ2-1; D is undetermined. The CDR3 covers 17 residues. Germline CDR1 reads MGHRA; CDR2 reads YSYEKL. Trimming cost V 4 bases and J 0 bases, with 16 bases left between them.

The CDR3 spells CSVEAGEAYEQYF. In nucleotides, the CDR3 is TGCAGCGTTGAAGCCGGGGAAGCTTACGAGCAGTACTTC. The chain uses TRBV29-1 and TRBJ2-7; D is possibly TRBD2 (5 bases). Per the germline V gene, CDR1 is SQVTM and CDR2 is ANQGSEA. The CDR3 is 13 amino acids. V was clipped by 1 base and J by 4 bases, with 11 bases between them.

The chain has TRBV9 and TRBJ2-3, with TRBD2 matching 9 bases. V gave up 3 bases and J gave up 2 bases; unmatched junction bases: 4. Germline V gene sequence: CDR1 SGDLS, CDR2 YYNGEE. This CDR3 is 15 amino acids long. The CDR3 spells CASSGSGRPTDTQYF. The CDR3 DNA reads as TGTGCCAGCAGCGGGAGCGGGAGGCCCACAGATACGCAGTATTTT.

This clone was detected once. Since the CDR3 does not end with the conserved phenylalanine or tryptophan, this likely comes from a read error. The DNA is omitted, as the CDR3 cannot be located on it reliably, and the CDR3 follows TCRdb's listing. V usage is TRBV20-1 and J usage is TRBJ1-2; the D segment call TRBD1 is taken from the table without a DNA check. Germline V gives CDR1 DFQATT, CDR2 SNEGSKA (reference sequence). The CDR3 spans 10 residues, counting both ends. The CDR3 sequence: CSARDRDSRI.

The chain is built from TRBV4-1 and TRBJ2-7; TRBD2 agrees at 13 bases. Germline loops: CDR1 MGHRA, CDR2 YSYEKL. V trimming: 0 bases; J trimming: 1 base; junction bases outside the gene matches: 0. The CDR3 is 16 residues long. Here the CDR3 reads CASSQEGLAGSYEQYF. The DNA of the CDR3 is TGCGCCAGCAGCCAAGAGGGACTAGCGGGGTCCTACGAGCAGTACTTC.